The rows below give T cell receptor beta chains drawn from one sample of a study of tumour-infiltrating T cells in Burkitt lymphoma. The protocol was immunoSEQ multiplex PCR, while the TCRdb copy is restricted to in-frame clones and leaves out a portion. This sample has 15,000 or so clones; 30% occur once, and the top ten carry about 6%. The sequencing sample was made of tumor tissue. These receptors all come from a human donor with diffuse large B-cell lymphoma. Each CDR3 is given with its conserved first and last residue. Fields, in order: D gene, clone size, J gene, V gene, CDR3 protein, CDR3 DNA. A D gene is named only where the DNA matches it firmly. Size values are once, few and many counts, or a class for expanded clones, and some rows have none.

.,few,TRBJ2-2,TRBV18,CASSSASMATGELFF,TGTGCCAGCTCCTCGGCATCTATGGCCACCGGGGAGCTGTTTTTT
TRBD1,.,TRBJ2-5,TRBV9,CASSPGTGYETQYF,TGTGCCAGCAGCCCTGGGACAGGGTATGAGACCCAGTACTTC
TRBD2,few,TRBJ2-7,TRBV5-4,CASSLWGWTSGRSNEQYF,TGTGCCAGCAGCTTGTGGGGATGGACTAGCGGGAGATCGAACGAGCAGTACTTC
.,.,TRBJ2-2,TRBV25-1,CASRWAGELFF,TGTGCCAGCCGGTGGGCCGGGGAGCTGTTTTTT
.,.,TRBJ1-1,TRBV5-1,CASSLDRVGGFAEAFF,TGCGCCAGCAGCTTGGATCGGGTGGGGGGCTTCGCTGAAGCTTTCTTT
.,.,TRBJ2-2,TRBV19,CGTALPGELFF,TGTGGGACAGCTCTCCCCGGGGAGCTGTTTTTT
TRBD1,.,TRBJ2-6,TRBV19,CASSLVTGGQAGANVLTF,TGTGCCAGTAGCTTAGTGACAGGGGGTCAAGCTGGGGCCAACGTCCTGACTTTC
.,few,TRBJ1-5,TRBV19,CASSIGRANQPQHF,TGTGCCAGTAGTATAGGCAGGGCCAATCAGCCCCAGCATTTT
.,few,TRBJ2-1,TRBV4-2,CASSQGTPGYNEQFF,TGTGCCAGCAGCCAAGGGACACCCGGCTACAATGAGCAGTTCTTC
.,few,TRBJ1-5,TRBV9,CASSVGEGPNQPQHF,TGTGCCAGCAGCGTAGGGGAGGGACCTAATCAGCCCCAGCATTTT